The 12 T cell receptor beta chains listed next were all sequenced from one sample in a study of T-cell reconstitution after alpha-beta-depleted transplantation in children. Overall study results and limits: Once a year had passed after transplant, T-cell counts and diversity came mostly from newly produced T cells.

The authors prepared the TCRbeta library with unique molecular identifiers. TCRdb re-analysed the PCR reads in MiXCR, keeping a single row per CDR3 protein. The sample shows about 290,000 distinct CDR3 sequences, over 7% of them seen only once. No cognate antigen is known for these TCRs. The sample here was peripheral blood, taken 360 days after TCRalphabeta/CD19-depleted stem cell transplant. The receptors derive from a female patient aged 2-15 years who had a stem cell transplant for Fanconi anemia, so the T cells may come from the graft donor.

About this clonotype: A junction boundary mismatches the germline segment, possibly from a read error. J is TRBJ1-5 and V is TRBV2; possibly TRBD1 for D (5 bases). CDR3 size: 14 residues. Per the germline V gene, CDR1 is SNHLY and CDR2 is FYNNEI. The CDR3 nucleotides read TGTGCCAGCAGTGTGGGCCCCCCGGGGCAGCGCCAGCATTTT. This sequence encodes CASSVGPPGQRQHF.

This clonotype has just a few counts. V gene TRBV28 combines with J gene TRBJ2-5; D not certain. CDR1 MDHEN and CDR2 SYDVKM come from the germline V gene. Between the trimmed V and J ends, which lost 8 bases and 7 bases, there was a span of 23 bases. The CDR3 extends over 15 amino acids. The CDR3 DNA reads TGTGCCAGCGCGCTTAACGCCGGACGTTTGGCGACCCAGTACTTC. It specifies CASALNAGRLATQYF.

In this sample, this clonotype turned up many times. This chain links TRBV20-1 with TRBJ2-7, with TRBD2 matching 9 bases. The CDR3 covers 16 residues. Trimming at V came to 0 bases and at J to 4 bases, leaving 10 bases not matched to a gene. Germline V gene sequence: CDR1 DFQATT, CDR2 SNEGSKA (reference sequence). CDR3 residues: CSARDPLASGAYEQYV. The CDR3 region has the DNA TGCAGTGCTAGAGATCCCTTGGCTAGCGGGGCTTACGAGCAGTACGTC.

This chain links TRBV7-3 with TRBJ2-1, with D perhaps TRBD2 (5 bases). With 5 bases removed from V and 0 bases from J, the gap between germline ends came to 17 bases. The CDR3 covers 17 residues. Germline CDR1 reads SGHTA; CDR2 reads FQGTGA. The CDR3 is CASSPAGSQSSYNEQFF. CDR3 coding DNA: TGTGCCAGCAGCCCGGCGGGCAGTCAAAGCTCCTACAATGAGCAGTTCTTC.

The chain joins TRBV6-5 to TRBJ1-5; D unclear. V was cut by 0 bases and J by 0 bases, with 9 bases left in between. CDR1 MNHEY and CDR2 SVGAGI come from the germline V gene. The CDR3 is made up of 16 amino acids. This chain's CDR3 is CASSYSNRFSNQPQHF. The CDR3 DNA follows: TGTGCCAGCAGTTACTCGAATAGGTTTAGCAATCAGCCCCAGCATTTT.

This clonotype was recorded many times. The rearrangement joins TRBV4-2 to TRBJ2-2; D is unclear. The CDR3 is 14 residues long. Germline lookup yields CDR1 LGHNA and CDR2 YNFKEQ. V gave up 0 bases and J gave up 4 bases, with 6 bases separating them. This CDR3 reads CASSQDRFTGELFF. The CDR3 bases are TGTGCCAGCAGCCAAGACCGATTCACCGGGGAGCTGTTTTTT.

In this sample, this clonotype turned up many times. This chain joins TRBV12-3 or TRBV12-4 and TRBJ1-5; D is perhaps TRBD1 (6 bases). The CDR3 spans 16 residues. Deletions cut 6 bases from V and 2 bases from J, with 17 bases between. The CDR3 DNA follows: TGTGCCAGCAGCCTCGAGGGGGTTAGTGGCAATCAGCCCCAGCATTTT. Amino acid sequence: CASSLEGVSGNQPQHF.

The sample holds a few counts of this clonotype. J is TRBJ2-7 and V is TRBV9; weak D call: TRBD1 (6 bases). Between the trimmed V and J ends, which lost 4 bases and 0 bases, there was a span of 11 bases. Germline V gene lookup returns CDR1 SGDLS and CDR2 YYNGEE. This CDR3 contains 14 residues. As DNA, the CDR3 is TGTGCCAGCAGCCCGACACAGGGCTCCTACGAGCAGTACTTC. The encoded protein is CASSPTQGSYEQYF.

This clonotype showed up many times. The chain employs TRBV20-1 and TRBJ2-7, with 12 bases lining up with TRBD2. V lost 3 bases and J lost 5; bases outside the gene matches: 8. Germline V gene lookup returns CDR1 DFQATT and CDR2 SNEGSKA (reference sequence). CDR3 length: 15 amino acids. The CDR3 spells CSASTSGRTSDEQYF. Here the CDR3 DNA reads TGCAGTGCTAGTACTAGCGGGAGGACCTCTGACGAGCAGTACTTC.

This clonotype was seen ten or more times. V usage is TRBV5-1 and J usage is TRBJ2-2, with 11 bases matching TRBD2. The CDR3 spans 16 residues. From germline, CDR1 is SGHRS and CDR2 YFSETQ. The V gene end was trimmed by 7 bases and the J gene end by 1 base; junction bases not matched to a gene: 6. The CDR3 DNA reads TGCGCCAGCCTCCCCCTAGCGGGGGGGAACACCGGGGAGCTGTTTTTT. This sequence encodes CASLPLAGGNTGELFF.

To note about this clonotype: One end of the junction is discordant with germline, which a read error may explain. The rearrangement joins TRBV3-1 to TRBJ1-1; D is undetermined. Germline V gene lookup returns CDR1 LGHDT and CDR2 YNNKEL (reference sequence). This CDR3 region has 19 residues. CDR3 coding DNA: TGTACCAGCAGCTCTTTAGTTTCCCCGTCTGGCGGCTCAAGCACTGAAGCTTTCTTT. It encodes CTSSSLVSPSGGSSTEAFF.

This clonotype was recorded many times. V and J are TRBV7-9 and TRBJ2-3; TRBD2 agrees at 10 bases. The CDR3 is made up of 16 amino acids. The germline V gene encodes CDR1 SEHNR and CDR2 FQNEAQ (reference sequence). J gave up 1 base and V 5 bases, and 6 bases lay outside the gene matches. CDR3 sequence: CASSPTGLAGTDTQYF. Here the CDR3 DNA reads TGTGCCAGCAGCCCGACCGGACTAGCGGGCACAGATACGCAGTATTTT.